Below, 22 T cell receptor beta chains from the same sample are listed, as sequenced in a study of cytomegalovirus exposure and HLA in healthy donors. This table comes from immunoSEQ multiplex PCR, and its TCRdb copy is limited to in-frame clones, with some not included. This sample yields more than 300,000 clones, of which roughly 85% are seen a single time; more than 0.8% belongs to the top ten. The sample taken for sequencing was PBMCs. These receptors were taken from a young woman in good health and CMV-seronegative.

The chain is built from TRBV4-3 and TRBJ1-1; 8 positions match TRBD1. Trimming cost V 4 bases and J 1 base; bases outside gene matches: 2. The CDR3 length is 14 residues. Germline values: CDR1 LGHNA, CDR2 YSLEER. Here the CDR3 DNA reads TGCGCCAGCAGCCGCGGGACAGGGAACACTGAAGCTTTCTTT. It translates to CASSRGTGNTEAFF.

The chain carries TRBV19 and TRBJ2-3; 13 bases are shared with TRBD2. Unmatched junction bases numbered 3, after V lost 7 bases and J lost 5 bases. The CDR3 has 14 residues. CDR1 and CDR2 (germline): LNHDA, SQIVND (reference sequence). Here the CDR3 DNA reads TGTGCCAGTACCCGGACTAGCGGGGGAGATACGCAGTATTTT. Residues: CASTRTSGGDTQYF.

This chain links TRBV28 with TRBJ2-5; 7 nucleotides agree with TRBD1. The germline V gene has CDR1 MDHEN and CDR2 SYDVKM. The V gene end was trimmed by 8 bases and the J gene end by 2 bases; junction bases not matched to a gene: 14. This CDR3 comprises 16 residues. The CDR3, as DNA: TGTGCCAGCTCTACGGTGCGACAGGGTGCTCAAGAGACCCAGTACTTC. This codes for CASSTVRQGAQETQYF.

This clone was seen just once. V and J are TRBV5-1 and TRBJ2-1; D gene unclear. Germline V CDR1 and CDR2: SGHRS, YFSETQ. The CDR3 is 15 amino acids. V gave up 0 bases and J gave up 0 bases, with 7 bases separating them. The CDR3 sequence is CASSLGATSYNEQFF. The CDR3 bases are TGCGCCAGCAGCTTGGGGGCAACCTCCTACAATGAGCAGTTCTTC. The variable domain in full, with the rest retrieved from reference TRBV5-1 and TRBJ2-1, is KAGVTQTPRYLIKTRGQQVTLSCSPISGHRSVSWYQQTPGQGLQFLFEYFSETQRNKGNFPGRFSGRQFSNSRSEMNVSTLELGDSALYLCASSLGATSYNEQFFGPGTRLTVL.

The rearrangement links TRBV5-6 to TRBJ1-2; D not certain. Germline CDR1 SGHDT, CDR2 YYEEEE. Trimming cost V 6 bases and J 4 bases, with 16 bases left between them. There are 14 residues in the CDR3. The CDR3 reads CASIMAGLGYGYTF. In DNA form, the CDR3 reads TGTGCCAGCATAATGGCCGGACTCGGCTATGGCTACACCTTC. Filled out from reference TRBV5-6 and TRBJ1-2, the complete variable domain reads DAGVTQSPTHLIKTRGQQVTLRCSPKSGHDTVSWYQQALGQGPQFIFQYYEEEERQRGNFPDRFSGHQFPNYSSELNVNALLLGDSALYLCASIMAGLGYGYTFGSGTRLTVV.

This clone was seen a few times. The chain is built from TRBV2 and TRBJ1-2, with 7 bases matching TRBD1. Germline V gene data show CDR1 as SNHLY and CDR2 as FYNNEI. This CDR3 has 13 amino acids. V lost 6 bases, J lost 3 bases, and 4 bases stayed unmatched. CDR3 nucleotide sequence: TGTGCCAGCAGATGGACAGGCCACTATGGCTACACCTTC. This codes for CASRWTGHYGYTF.

This sequence joins TRBV4-1 and TRBJ2-3; maybe TRBD2 (6 bases). This CDR3 is 14 amino acids long. Germline CDR1 and CDR2: MGHRA and YSYEKL. V was trimmed by 0 bases and J by 2 bases, leaving 6 bases between them. The chain's CDR3 is CASSQEDYTDTQYF. The DNA of the CDR3 is TGCGCCAGCAGCCAAGAGGACTACACAGATACGCAGTATTTT.

The chain uses TRBV7-3 and TRBJ1-2; the match to TRBD1 covers 10 bases. CDR3 length: 14 residues. CDR1 and CDR2 (germline): SGHTA, FQGTGA. With 3 bases clipped from V and 3 bases from J, the junction kept 1 base outside the gene matches. The CDR3 sequence: CASSLGQGHYGYTF. CDR3 bases: TGTGCCAGCAGCTTGGGACAGGGGCACTATGGCTACACCTTC. Full variable domain (remainder filled in from reference TRBV7-3 and TRBJ1-2): GAGVSQTPSNKVTEKGKYVELRCDPISGHTALYWYRQSLGQGPEFLIYFQGTGAADDSGLPNDRFFAVRPEGSVSTLKIQRTERGDSAVYLCASSLGQGHYGYTFGSGTRLTVV.

This chain uses TRBV10-3 with TRBJ2-1; no definite D call. Trimming took off 6 bases at V and 6 bases at J, with 12 bases between the two ends. CDR3 length equals 13 residues. CDR1 and CDR2 from the germline V gene are ENHRY and SYGVKD. CDR3 sequence: CAIRGTDLNEQFF. CDR3 bases: TGTGCCATCAGGGGCACAGACCTCAATGAGCAGTTCTTC.

The V call is TRBV6-1, the J call TRBJ1-2; perhaps TRBD1 as D (6 bases). V shed 1 base and J shed 4 bases, with 10 bases lying between them. CDR3 length equals 14 residues. The germline V gene has CDR1 MNHNS and CDR2 SASEGT. The CDR3 DNA reads TGTGCCAGCAGTGAAGAGGGGGGGCTCTATGGCTACACCTTC. Translated: CASSEEGGLYGYTF.

This rearrangement joins TRBV5-4 to TRBJ2-3; 13 bases match TRBD2. The junction had 3 bases not matched to a gene; V was cut back by 0 bases and J by 2 bases. CDR1 is SGHNT and CDR2 is YYREEE in the germline V gene (reference sequence). CDR3 size: 17 residues. The CDR3 nucleotides are TGTGCCAGCAGCTTGGGACTAGCGGGAGGACCCACAGATACGCAGTATTTT. Residues: CASSLGLAGGPTDTQYF.

CDR3 sequence: CASRTSGRLKTQYF. As DNA, the CDR3 is TGTGCCAGTCGGACTAGCGGGAGACTTAAGACCCAGTACTTC. The chain is built from TRBV6-1 and TRBJ2-5, with TRBD2 matching 13 bases. CDR1 and CDR2 (germline): MNHNS, SASEGT. CDR3 size: 14 residues. With 9 bases clipped from V and 6 bases from J, the junction kept 7 bases outside the gene matches.

V is TRBV7-3 and J is TRBJ1-1; TRBD1 is a possible D gene (6 bases). The CDR3 has 13 amino acids. V lost 0 bases, J lost 4 bases, and 6 bases lay in between. The germline CDR1 and CDR2 sequences are SGHTA and FQGTGA. The CDR3 loop is CASSLTGGTEAFF. The CDR3 nucleotides are TGTGCCAGCAGCTTAACAGGGGGCACTGAAGCTTTCTTT.

The chain carries TRBV7-2 and TRBJ2-7, with 9 bases matching TRBD1. J was trimmed by 6 bases and V by 5 bases; bases with no gene match: 8. Looked up from germline, CDR1 is SGHTA and CDR2 is FQGNSA. This CDR3 has 14 residues. In DNA form, the CDR3 reads TGTGCCAGCAGCGAGGGACAGGGATCGGTCGAGCAGTACTTC. Translated: CASSEGQGSVEQYF.

This chain connects TRBV7-2 to TRBJ1-1; 8 bases are a match to TRBD1. The CDR3 totals 16 residues. The germline V gene has CDR1 SGHTA and CDR2 FQGNSA. The V segment lost 5 bases and the J segment 0 bases; nucleotides outside the gene matches: 8. As DNA, the CDR3 is TGTGCCAGCAGCACAGGGGGTACGCGCGTGAACACTGAAGCTTTCTTT. This codes for CASSTGGTRVNTEAFF.

The chain has TRBV7-2 and TRBJ2-1, with 9 bases aligning to TRBD2. V was clipped by 10 bases and J by 10 bases; unmatched bases: 14. This CDR3 spans 14 amino acids. CDR1 SGHTA and CDR2 FQGNSA come from the germline V gene. The CDR3 reads CATRGTSYGSEQFF. The CDR3 DNA reads TGTGCCACCCGGGGGACTAGCTATGGTAGCGAGCAGTTCTTC.

The CDR3 region is CASSQDEGTGSGYTF. CDR3 coding DNA: TGCGCCAGCAGCCAAGATGAGGGGACAGGGAGTGGCTACACCTTC. This rearrangement joins TRBV4-3 to TRBJ1-2; 9 bases line up with TRBD1. This CDR3 region has 15 residues. After removal of 0 bases from V and 7 bases from J, the junction contained 6 bases not matched to a gene. Germline loops: CDR1 LGHNA, CDR2 YSLEER.

The V gene is TRBV25-1, the J gene TRBJ1-3; D possibly corresponds to TRBD1 (5 bases). Germline loops: CDR1 MGHDK, CDR2 SYGVNS. The germline V and J ends were trimmed by 0 bases and 4 bases, with 10 bases remaining between them. The CDR3 extends over 15 amino acids. DNA for the CDR3: TGTGCCAGCAGTGAATATCAGGGCGCGGGAAACACCATATATTTT. Encoded protein: CASSEYQGAGNTIYF.

This clone was detected only once. The chain joins TRBV19 to TRBJ2-5, with 10 bases that match TRBD1. Trimming took 4 bases from V and 4 from J; bases not matched to a gene: 9. CDR1 and CDR2 (germline): LNHDA, SQIVND (reference sequence). This CDR3 comprises 16 residues. The CDR3 protein is CASSKGSTGGRETQYF. The CDR3 DNA reads TGTGCCAGTAGTAAGGGGTCGACAGGGGGCAGAGAGACCCAGTACTTC.

The J gene is TRBJ2-7, the V gene TRBV27, with D perhaps matching TRBD2 (5 bases). There are 14 residues in the CDR3. Looked up from germline, CDR1 is MNHEY and CDR2 is SMNVEV (reference sequence). V lost 3 bases and J lost 6, with 15 bases in between. CDR3 nucleotides: TGTGCCAGCAGTTTCCAACTGGGAGCCGGCGAGCAGTACTTC. Translation gives CASSFQLGAGEQYF.

This clone showed up just once. CDR3 residues: CASSVVGLAGVADTQYF. The CDR3 nucleotides read TGTGCCAGCAGCGTAGTTGGACTAGCGGGAGTAGCGGATACGCAGTATTTT. The V and J genes are TRBV9 and TRBJ2-3; 13 nucleotides align to TRBD2. The CDR3 has 17 residues. The germline V gene encodes CDR1 SGDLS and CDR2 YYNGEE. Germline trimming cut 0 bases from V and 6 bases from J; bases unmatched to any gene: 7.

This rearrangement joins TRBV7-7 to TRBJ2-3, with 8 bases fitting TRBD2. The CDR3 covers 16 residues. V dropped 5 bases and J dropped 6; count of bases not matched to a gene: 13. CDR1 is SSHAT, CDR2 FNYEAQ, per germline (reference sequence). The CDR3 loop is CASSLRDGRAGDTQYF. The CDR3 bases are TGTGCCAGCAGCCTCCGGGACGGGAGGGCCGGTGATACGCAGTATTTT.